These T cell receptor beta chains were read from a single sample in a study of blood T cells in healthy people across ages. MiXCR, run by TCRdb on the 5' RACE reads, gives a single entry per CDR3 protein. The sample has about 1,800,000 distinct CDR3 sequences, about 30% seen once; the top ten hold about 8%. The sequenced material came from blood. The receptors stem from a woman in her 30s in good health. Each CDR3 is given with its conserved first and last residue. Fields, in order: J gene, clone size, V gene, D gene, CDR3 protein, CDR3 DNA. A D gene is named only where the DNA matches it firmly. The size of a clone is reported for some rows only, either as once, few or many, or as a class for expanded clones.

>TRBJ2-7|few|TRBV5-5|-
CASSWEPDSSYEQYF
TGTGCCAGCAGCTGGGAACCGGACAGTTCCTACGAGCAGTACTTC
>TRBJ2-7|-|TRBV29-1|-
CSAGEFGSLYEQYF
TGCAGCGCCGGCGAATTTGGCTCCCTCTACGAGCAGTACTTC
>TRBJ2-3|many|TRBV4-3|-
CASSQDFTSGDTQYF
TGCGCCAGCAGCCAAGATTTTACTAGTGGAGATACGCAGTATTTT
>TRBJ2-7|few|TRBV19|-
CAGSPTGITIDEQYF
TGTGCCGGTAGTCCAACAGGGATTACGATCGACGAGCAGTACTTC
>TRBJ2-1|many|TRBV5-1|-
CASSPAGGEQFF
TGCGCCAGCAGCCCAGCCGGAGGTGAGCAGTTCTTC
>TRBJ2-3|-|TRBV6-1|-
CASSGAGSTDTQYF
TGTGCCAGCAGTGGAGCCGGGTCCACAGATACGCAGTATTTT
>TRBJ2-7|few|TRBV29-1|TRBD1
CSVEVQDRVDGEQYF
TGCAGCGTTGAAGTCCAGGACAGGGTAGATGGCGAGCAGTACTTC
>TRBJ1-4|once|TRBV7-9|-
CASSLAMGYEKLFF
TGTGCCAGCAGCTTAGCGATGGGATATGAAAAACTGTTTTTT
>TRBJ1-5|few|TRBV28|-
CASRYWGPQHF
TGTGCCAGCAGGTACTGGGGGCCCCAGCATTTT
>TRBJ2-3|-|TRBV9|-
CASSVVGGATDTQYF
TGTGCCAGCAGCGTAGTTGGCGGCGCTACAGATACGCAGTATTTT
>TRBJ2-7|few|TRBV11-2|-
CASSFQAGEQYF
TGTGCCAGCAGCTTTCAGGCCGGGGAACAGTACTTC
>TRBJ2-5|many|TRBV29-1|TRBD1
CSVGQGVGETQYF
TGCAGCGTCGGGCAGGGGGTTGGTGAGACCCAGTACTTC
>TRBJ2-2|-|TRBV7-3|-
CASSVEGLGVDTGELFF
TGTGCCAGCAGCGTCGAGGGCTTGGGTGTAGACACCGGGGAGCTGTTTTTT
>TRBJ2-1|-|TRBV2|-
CASKEGEIEQFF
TGTGCCAGCAAGGAGGGGGAGATTGAGCAGTTCTTC
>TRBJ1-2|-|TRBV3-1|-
CASSQDTQATNYGYTF
TGTGCCAGCAGCCAAGATACGCAGGCCACTAACTATGGCTACACCTTC
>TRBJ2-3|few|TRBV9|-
CASSVGSESDTQYF
TGTGCCAGCAGCGTAGGTTCAGAATCAGATACGCAGTATTTT
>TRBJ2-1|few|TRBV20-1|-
CSARDPAGGSYNEQFF
TGCAGTGCTAGAGATCCCGCGGGTGGGTCCTACAATGAGCAGTTCTTC
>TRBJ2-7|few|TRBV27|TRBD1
CASSKRGQVGYEQYF
TGTGCCAGCAGTAAAAGGGGACAGGTTGGCTACGAGCAGTACTTC
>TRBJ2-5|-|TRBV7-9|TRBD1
CASSSEIDRGQETQYF
TGTGCCAGCAGCTCAGAGATTGACAGGGGCCAAGAGACCCAGTACTTC
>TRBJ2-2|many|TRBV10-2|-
CASSPARGQEQRELFF
TGCGCCAGCAGTCCCGCGCGGGGGCAAGAACAAAGGGAGCTGTTTTTT
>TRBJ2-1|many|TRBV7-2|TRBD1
CASSFRRGQGPYNEQFF
TGTGCCAGCAGCTTCAGACGGGGACAGGGGCCCTACAATGAGCAGTTCTTC
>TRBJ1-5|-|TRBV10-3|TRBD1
CAISESRGREQPQHF
TGTGCCATCAGTGAGTCCAGGGGGCGCGAGCAGCCCCAGCATTTT
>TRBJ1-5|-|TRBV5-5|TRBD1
CASSLQGESHQPQHF
TGTGCCAGCAGCTTGCAGGGGGAGTCCCATCAGCCCCAGCATTTT
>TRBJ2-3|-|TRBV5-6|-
CASSSSRVQPDTQYF
TGTGCCAGCAGCTCATCAAGGGTCCAACCAGATACGCAGTATTTT
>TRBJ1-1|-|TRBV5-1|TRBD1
CASSGIQGDPEAFF
TGCGCCAGCAGTGGTATCCAGGGGGACCCTGAAGCTTTCTTT
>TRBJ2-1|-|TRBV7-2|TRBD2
CAGSFSGGYNEQFF
TGTGCCGGCAGCTTCAGCGGGGGCTACAATGAGCAGTTCTTC
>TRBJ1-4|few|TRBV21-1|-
CASSVRGTGNEKLFF
TGTGCCAGCAGCGTTCGCGGGACAGGGAATGAAAAACTGTTTTTT
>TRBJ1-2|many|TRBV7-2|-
CASSLGGYYGYTF
TGTGCCAGCAGTTTGGGAGGATACTATGGCTACACCTTC
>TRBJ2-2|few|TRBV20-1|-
CSAAAFNTGELFF
TGCAGTGCGGCCGCTTTTAACACCGGGGAGCTGTTTTTT
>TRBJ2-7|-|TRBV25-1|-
CASREIRSDEQYF
TGTGCCAGCAGAGAAATCCGGAGTGACGAGCAGTACTTC
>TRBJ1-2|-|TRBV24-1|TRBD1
CATSDTPDRDYTF
TGTGCCACCAGTGATACCCCGGACAGGGACTACACCTTC
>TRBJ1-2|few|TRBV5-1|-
CASSLTADMGGYTF
TGCGCCAGCAGCTTGACAGCGGATATGGGTGGCTACACCTTC
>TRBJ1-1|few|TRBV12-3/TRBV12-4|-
CASSPAGAMSTEAFF
TGTGCCAGCAGCCCCGCGGGGGCTATGAGCACTGAAGCTTTCTTT
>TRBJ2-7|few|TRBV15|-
CATSREGRYEQYF
TGTGCCACCAGCAGAGAGGGCCGCTACGAGCAGTACTTC
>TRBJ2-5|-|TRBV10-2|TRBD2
CASRRTSGGGETQYF
TGCGCCAGCAGGCGGACTAGCGGGGGGGGGGAGACCCAGTACTTC
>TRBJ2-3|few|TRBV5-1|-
CASSRSDGTDTQYF
TGCGCCAGCAGCCGCTCAGACGGGACAGATACGCAGTATTTT
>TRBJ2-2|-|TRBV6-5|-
CASSHPPGTDTGELFF
TGTGCCAGCAGCCATCCCCCAGGGACGGACACCGGGGAGCTGTTTTTT
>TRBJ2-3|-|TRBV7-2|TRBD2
CASSLRTSGERGTQYF
TGTGCCAGCAGCTTACGGACTAGCGGGGAGAGGGGTACGCAGTATTTT
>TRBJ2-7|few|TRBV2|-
CASARGFYEQYF
TGTGCCAGCGCTAGGGGGTTCTACGAGCAGTACTTC
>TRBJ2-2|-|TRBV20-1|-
CSALGGELFF
TGCAGTGCCTTAGGGGGGGAGCTGTTTTTT
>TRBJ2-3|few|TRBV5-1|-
CASGPPSGRSTDTQYF
TGCGCCAGCGGACCCCCCTCCGGACGGAGCACAGATACGCAGTATTTT
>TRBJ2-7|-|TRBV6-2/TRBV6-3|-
CASSSSGSFNEQYF
TGTGCCAGCAGTTCGAGCGGATCCTTTAATGAGCAGTACTTC
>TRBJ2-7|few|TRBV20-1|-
CSASLAGRDYEQYF
TGCAGTGCTAGTCTGGCGGGACGGGACTACGAGCAGTACTTC
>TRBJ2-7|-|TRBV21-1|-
CATLSYPNYNEQYF
TGTGCCACCCTGAGTTACCCGAATTACAATGAGCAGTACTTC
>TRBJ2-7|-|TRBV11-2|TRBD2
CASSLAPRGGYNEQYF
TGTGCCAGCAGCTTAGCGCCGCGGGGGGGCTACAATGAGCAGTACTTC
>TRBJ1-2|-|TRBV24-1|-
CATSAAGNYGYTF
TGTGCCACCAGTGCGGCAGGGAACTATGGCTACACCTTC
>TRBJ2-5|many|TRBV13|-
CASSRDRLETQYF
TGTGCCAGCAGCCGAGACAGACTAGAGACCCAGTACTTC
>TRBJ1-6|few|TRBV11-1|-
CASSKSNSPLHF
TGTGCCAGCAGCAAGTCTAATTCACCCCTCCACTTT
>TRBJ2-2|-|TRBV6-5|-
CASSYSGQRNTGELFF
TGTGCCAGCAGTTACTCGGGGCAGAGGAACACCGGGGAGCTGTTTTTT
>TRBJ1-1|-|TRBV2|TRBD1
CASSNGQDAFF
TGTGCCAGCAGTAACGGACAGGATGCTTTCTTT
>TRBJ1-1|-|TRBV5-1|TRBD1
CASSWDRAKNTEAFF
TGTGCCAGCAGCTGGGACAGGGCCAAGAACACTGAAGCTTTCTTT
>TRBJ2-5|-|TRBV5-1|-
CASSLRPGLQETQYF
TGCGCCAGCAGCTTACGGCCGGGACTTCAAGAGACCCAGTACTTC